This T cell receptor beta chain emerged from a study of T cell responses to AZD1222 COVID-19 vaccine. The protocol was immunoSEQ multiplex PCR, while the TCRdb copy is restricted to in-frame clones and leaves out a portion. The data contain approximately 84,000 clones, approximately 85% of them seen just once; the ten biggest clones take up 10%. The sample here was peripheral blood, taken 28 days after the second AZD1222 dose. The source of this sequence is an adult who received the AZD1222 COVID-19 vaccine.

The CDR3: CASRANRVFEPQHF. As DNA, the CDR3 is TGTGCCAGCAGGGCGAACAGGGTCTTCGAGCCCCAGCATTTT. The chain carries TRBV28 and TRBJ1-5, with D perhaps matching TRBD1 (6 bases). Trimming shortened V by 6 bases and J by 8 bases, and 17 bases separated the two germline ends. Germline V gene sequence: CDR1 MDHEN, CDR2 SYDVKM. The CDR3 spans 14 residues.